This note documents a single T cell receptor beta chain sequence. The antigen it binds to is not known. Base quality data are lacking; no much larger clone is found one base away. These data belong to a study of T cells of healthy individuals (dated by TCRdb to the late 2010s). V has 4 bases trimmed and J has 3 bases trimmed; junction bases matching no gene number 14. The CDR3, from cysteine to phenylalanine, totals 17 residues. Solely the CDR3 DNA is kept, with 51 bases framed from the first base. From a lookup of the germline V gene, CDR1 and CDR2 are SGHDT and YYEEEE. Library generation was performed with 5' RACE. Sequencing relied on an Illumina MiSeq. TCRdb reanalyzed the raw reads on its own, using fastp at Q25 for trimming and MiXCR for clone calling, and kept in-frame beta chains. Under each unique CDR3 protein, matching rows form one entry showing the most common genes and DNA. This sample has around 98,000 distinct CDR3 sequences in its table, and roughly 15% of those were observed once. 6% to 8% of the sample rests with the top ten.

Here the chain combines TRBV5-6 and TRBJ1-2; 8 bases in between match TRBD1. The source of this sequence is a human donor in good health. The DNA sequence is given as TGTGCCAGCAGCCCTATAGGGACAGGAAGTTCCTACTATGGCTACACCTTC. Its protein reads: CASSPIGTGSSYYGYTF.